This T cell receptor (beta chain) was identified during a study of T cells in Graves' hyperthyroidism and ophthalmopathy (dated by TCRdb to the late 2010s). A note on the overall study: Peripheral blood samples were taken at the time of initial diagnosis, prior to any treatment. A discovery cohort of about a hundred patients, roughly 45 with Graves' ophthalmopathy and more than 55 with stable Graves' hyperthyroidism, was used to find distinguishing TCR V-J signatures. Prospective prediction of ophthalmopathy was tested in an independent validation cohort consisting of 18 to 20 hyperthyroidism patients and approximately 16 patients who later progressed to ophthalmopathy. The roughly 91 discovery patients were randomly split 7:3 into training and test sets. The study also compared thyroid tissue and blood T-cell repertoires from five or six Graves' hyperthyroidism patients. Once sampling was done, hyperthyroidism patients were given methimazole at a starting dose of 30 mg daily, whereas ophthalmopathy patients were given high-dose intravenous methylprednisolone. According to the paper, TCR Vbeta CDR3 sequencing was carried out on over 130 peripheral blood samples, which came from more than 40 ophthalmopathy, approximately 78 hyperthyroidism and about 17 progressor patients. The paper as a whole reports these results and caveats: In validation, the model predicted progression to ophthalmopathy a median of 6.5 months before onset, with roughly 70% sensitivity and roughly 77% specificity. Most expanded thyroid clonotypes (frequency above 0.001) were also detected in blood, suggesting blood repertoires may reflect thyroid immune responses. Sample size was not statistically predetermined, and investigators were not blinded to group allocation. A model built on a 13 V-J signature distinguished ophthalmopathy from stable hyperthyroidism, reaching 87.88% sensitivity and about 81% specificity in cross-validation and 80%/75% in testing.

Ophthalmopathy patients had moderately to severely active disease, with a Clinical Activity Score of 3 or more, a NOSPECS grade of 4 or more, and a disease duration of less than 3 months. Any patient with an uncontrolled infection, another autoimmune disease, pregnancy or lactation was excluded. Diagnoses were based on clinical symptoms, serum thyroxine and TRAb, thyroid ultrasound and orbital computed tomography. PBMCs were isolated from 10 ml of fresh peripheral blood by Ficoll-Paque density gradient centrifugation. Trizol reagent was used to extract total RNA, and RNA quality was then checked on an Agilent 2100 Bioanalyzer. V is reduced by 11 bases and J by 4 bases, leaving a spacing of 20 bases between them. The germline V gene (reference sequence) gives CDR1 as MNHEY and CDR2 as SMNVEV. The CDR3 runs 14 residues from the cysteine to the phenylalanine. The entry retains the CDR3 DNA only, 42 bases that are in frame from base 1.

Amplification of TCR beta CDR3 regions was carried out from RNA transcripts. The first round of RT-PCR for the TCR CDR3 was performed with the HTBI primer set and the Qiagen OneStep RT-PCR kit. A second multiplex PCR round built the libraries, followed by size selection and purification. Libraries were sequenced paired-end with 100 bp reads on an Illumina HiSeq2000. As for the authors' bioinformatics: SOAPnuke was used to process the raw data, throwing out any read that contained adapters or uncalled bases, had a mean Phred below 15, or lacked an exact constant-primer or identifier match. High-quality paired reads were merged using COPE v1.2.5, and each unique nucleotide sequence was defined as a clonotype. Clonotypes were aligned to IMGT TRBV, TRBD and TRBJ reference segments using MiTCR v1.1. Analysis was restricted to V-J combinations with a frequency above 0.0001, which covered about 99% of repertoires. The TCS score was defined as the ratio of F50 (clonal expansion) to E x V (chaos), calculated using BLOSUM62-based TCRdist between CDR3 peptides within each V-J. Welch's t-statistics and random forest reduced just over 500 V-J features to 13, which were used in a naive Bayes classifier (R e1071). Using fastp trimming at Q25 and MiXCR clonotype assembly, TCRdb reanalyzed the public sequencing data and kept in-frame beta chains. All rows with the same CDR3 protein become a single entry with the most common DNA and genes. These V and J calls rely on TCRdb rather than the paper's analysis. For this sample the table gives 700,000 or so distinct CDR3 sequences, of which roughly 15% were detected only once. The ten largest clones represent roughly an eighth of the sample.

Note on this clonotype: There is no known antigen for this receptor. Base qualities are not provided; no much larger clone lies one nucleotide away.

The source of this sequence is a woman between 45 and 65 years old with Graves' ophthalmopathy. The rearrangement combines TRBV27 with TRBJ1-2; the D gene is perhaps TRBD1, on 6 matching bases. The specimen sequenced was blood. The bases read TGTGCCTCAGGTTGGGGGCGCGGACGCTATGGCTACACCTTC. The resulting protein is CASGWGRGRYGYTF.